The 24 T cell receptor beta chains below were found in one sample sequenced in a study of OX40 agonist ivuxolimab in advanced cancers. Produced via immunoSEQ multiplex PCR; TCRdb's table is partial and in-frame only. The sample lists around 34,000 clones, 81% occurring once. Material: CD4+ or CD8+ T cells sorted from blood, obtained in a trial of the OX40 agonist ivuxolimab. The source is an adult with an advanced solid tumor such as melanoma, head and neck, liver or kidney cancer.

This clone was seen more than once but under ten times. The V gene is TRBV29-1, the J gene TRBJ1-1; 8 bases are shared with TRBD1. This CDR3 contains 13 residues. V was pared by 4 bases and J by 3 bases, with 4 bases of the junction left unmatched. Germline V gene data show CDR1 as SQVTM and CDR2 as ANQGSEA. The CDR3 coding sequence is TGCAGCGTTGGAGGGACAGGAGACACTGAAGCTTTCTTT. As protein: CSVGGTGDTEAFF.

This clone was seen more than once but under ten times. This chain links TRBV4-1 with TRBJ1-5; D gene unclear. Germline CDR1 reads MGHRA; CDR2 reads YSYEKL. The CDR3 loop spans 15 amino acids. Deletions cut 1 base from V and 2 bases from J, with 9 bases between. The CDR3 sequence is CASSQVGKGNQPQHF. The CDR3 nucleotides are TGCGCCAGCAGCCAAGTAGGCAAGGGCAATCAGCCCCAGCATTTT.

J is TRBJ2-5 and V is TRBV5-6; D ambiguous. V dropped 5 bases and J dropped 1 base, with 9 bases sitting between them. The CDR3 contains 13 residues. Per the germline V gene, CDR1 is SGHDT and CDR2 is YYEEEE. In nucleotides, the CDR3 is TGTGCCAGCAGTAGTGTAAGCCAAGAGACCCAGTACTTC. It yields the protein CASSSVSQETQYF.

This clone was counted a few times. Other DNA sequences in the same sample also yield this CDR3. Written as DNA, the CDR3 is TGCGCCAGCAGCCAAGGCACGGGGGGCCCTCAGCCCCAGCATTTT. Translating it yields CASSQGTGGPQPQHF. The V and J genes are TRBV4-3 and TRBJ1-5; a possible D gene is TRBD1 (6 bases). Germline loops: CDR1 LGHNA, CDR2 YSLEER. V was pared by 1 base and J by 6 bases, with 13 bases between. This CDR3 has 15 residues.

The CDR3 spells CASSLAGTAQETQYF. CDR3 bases: TGTGCCAGCAGCTTAGCGGGGACAGCACAAGAGACCCAGTACTTC. This rearrangement joins TRBV7-2 to TRBJ2-5; 7 nucleotides line up with TRBD1. CDR1 is SGHTA, CDR2 FQGNSA, per germline. The CDR3 length is 15 residues. With V trimmed by 0 bases and J by 2 bases, 3 bases remained unmatched.

The chain joins TRBV4-3 to TRBJ2-3; possibly TRBD2 for D (5 bases). Per germline, CDR1 LGHNA and CDR2 YSLEER. This CDR3 comprises 15 residues. V dropped 3 bases and J dropped 4 bases, with 14 bases sitting between them. The DNA for the CDR3 is TGCGCCAGCAGCCACCTTGGGTTAGCGTCAGATACGCAGTATTTT. Translated, it gives CASSHLGLASDTQYF.

This clone was picked up a small number of times. The chain combines TRBV11-2 with TRBJ1-1; the D gene is possibly TRBD1 (6 bases). Deletions cut 8 bases from V and 7 bases from J, with 11 bases between. The germline gives CDR1 SGHAT, CDR2 FQNNGV. This CDR3 spans 11 amino acids. The CDR3 here is CASGGQIEAFF. CDR3 sequence (DNA): TGTGCCAGCGGGGGGCAGATTGAAGCTTTCTTT.

The rearrangement uses TRBV5-1 and TRBJ2-6, with unresolved D. Germline assignment: CDR1 SGHRS and CDR2 YFSETQ. The CDR3 loop spans 16 amino acids. Trimming pared 0 bases from V and 1 base from J, leaving 8 bases between. Written as DNA, the CDR3 is TGCGCCAGCAGCTTGGAAACACCTTCTGGGGCCAACGTCCTGACTTTC. It is translated as CASSLETPSGANVLTF.

This chain links TRBV25-1 with TRBJ1-1, with D maybe TRBD1 (5 bases). This CDR3 contains 13 residues. V shed 5 bases and J shed 3 bases, with 10 bases lying between them. Germline values: CDR1 MGHDK, CDR2 SYGVNS. The CDR3 protein is CASSLGTYTEAFF. DNA of the CDR3: TGTGCCAGCAGTCTGGGGACGTACACTGAAGCTTTCTTT.

A few counts support this clone. The rearrangement joins TRBV6-6 to TRBJ2-7; D assignment may be TRBD1 or TRBD2 (5 bases each). Trimming shortened V by 0 bases and J by 3 bases, and 15 bases separated the two germline ends. Germline V gene sequence: CDR1 MNHNY, CDR2 SVGAGI (reference sequence). CDR3 length: 16 residues. Here the CDR3 reads CASSYSRGDLGYEQYF. The CDR3, as DNA: TGTGCCAGCAGTTACTCGAGGGGCGATCTCGGCTACGAGCAGTACTTC.

V and J are TRBV4-1 and TRBJ2-1; 14 bases are a match to TRBD2. This CDR3 spans 17 amino acids. The V gene's germline CDR1 is MGHRA and CDR2 YSYEKL. The junction had 8 bases not matched to a gene; V was cut back by 3 bases and J by 7 bases. The CDR3 loop reads CASSHEPGLAGANEQFF. CDR3 DNA: TGCGCCAGCAGCCACGAACCGGGACTAGCGGGAGCGAATGAGCAGTTCTTC.

The rearrangement joins TRBV14 to TRBJ2-1, with D unclear. The V and J ends lost 6 bases and 14 bases respectively, with 17 bases between them. The CDR3 has 12 amino acids. The germline gives CDR1 SGHDN, CDR2 FVKESK. The CDR3 region is CASRPFLGRKFF. CDR3 DNA sequence: TGTGCCAGCAGACCGTTTTTGGGTCGGAAGTTCTTC.

The chain combines TRBV7-6 with TRBJ2-5; D is undetermined. CDR3 length equals 13 residues. V lost 3 bases, J lost 2 bases, and 7 bases lay in between. Germline CDR1 and CDR2: SGHVS and FNYEAQ. In nucleotides, the CDR3 is TGTGCCAGCAGCTTCACATTTCAAGAGACCCAGTACTTC. Translated, it gives CASSFTFQETQYF.

The chain uses TRBV6-5 and TRBJ1-1; D is unclear. The V end was cut by 0 bases, the J end by 6 bases, with 11 bases between. The CDR3 loop spans 14 amino acids. Germline CDR1 MNHEY, CDR2 SVGAGI. The CDR3 spells CASSYSGVIAEAFF. CDR3 coding DNA: TGTGCCAGCAGTTACTCTGGCGTAATTGCTGAAGCTTTCTTT.

The rearrangement links TRBV2 to TRBJ1-6, with a tentative D call TRBD1 (6 bases). Trimming cost V 6 bases and J 7 bases, with 16 bases left between them. The germline V gene encodes CDR1 SNHLY and CDR2 FYNNEI. The CDR3 loop spans 15 amino acids. The CDR3: CASRARDTGNSPLHF. CDR3 DNA sequence: TGTGCCAGCAGGGCCCGGGACACGGGAAATTCACCCCTCCACTTT.

The V gene is TRBV9, the J gene TRBJ1-6; 7 bases are shared with TRBD1. The V gene's germline CDR1 is SGDLS and CDR2 YYNGEE. Trimming removed 5 bases from V and 13 bases from J; junction bases left unmatched: 21. The CDR3 consists of 17 residues. CDR3 bases: TGTGCCAGCAGTCCCGACCCCTTCCCTGTAACAGGGGAGCCCCTCCACTTT. Protein sequence: CASSPDPFPVTGEPLHF.

The chain employs TRBV19 and TRBJ2-7; D possibly corresponds to TRBD2 (5 bases). Looked up from germline, CDR1 is LNHDA and CDR2 is SQIVND (reference sequence). The CDR3 consists of 13 residues. The V end lost 3 bases, the J end lost 2 bases, and 8 bases lay between the germline ends. The CDR3 coding sequence is TGTGCCAGTAGTATCGGACTCACCTACGAGCAGTACTTC. Translating it yields CASSIGLTYEQYF.

The rearrangement links TRBV6-6 to TRBJ1-2; 7 nucleotides match TRBD1. In germline, CDR1 is MNHNY, CDR2 SVGAGI (reference sequence). The CDR3 sequence is 14 residues long. Losses at the gene ends were 5 bases for V and 5 bases for J; bases not matched to a gene: 8. For the CDR3, the DNA is TGTGCCAGCAGTCCGTGGGACAGCCGTTATGGCTACACCTTC. Its protein is CASSPWDSRYGYTF.

The chain links TRBV7-2 to TRBJ2-5; no clear D. The germline V and J ends were trimmed by 6 bases and 5 bases, with 13 bases remaining between them. The CDR3 runs 13 residues. Germline CDR1 and CDR2: SGHTA and FQGNSA. CDR3 sequence: CASSAYNMETQYF. The CDR3 region has the DNA TGTGCCAGCAGTGCTTATAATATGGAGACCCAGTACTTC.

Notes on this clone: The sample holds other DNA sequences that translate to the same CDR3. The gene calls are TRBV5-1 and TRBJ1-5; no reliable D call. CDR3 length: 15 residues. Germline assignment: CDR1 SGHRS and CDR2 YFSETQ. V was trimmed by 1 base and J by 0 bases, leaving 8 bases between them. CDR3 sequence reads: CASSLTADSNQPQHF. The CDR3 nucleotides are TGCGCCAGCAGCTTGACAGCAGATAGCAATCAGCCCCAGCATTTT.

This clone was counted a single time. The chain carries TRBV7-2 and TRBJ1-5, with a weak D call TRBD1 (5 bases). CDR3 length: 15 residues. Between the trimmed V and J ends, which lost 5 bases and 3 bases, there was a span of 14 bases. Germline assignment: CDR1 SGHTA and CDR2 FQGNSA. Here the CDR3 DNA reads TGTGCCAGCAGCCCGGGACCGCAATACAATCAGCCCCAGCATTTT. Residues: CASSPGPQYNQPQHF.

CDR3 loop: CASSLAGQGAIEQYF. CDR3 sequence (DNA): TGCGCCAGCAGCTTGGCCGGACAGGGGGCCATCGAGCAGTACTTC. The chain recombines TRBV5-1 with TRBJ2-7, with 11 bases that match TRBD1. This CDR3 has 15 amino acids. From germline, CDR1 is SGHRS and CDR2 YFSETQ. V trimming: 0 bases; J trimming: 6 bases; junction bases outside the gene matches: 5.

The chain's CDR3 is CASAGTLYNEQFF. The CDR3 DNA reads TGTGCCAGCGCCGGGACTCTCTACAATGAGCAGTTCTTC. The chain recombines TRBV19 with TRBJ2-1; TRBD2 might be the D (6 bases). The CDR3 totals 13 residues. Trimming took off 9 bases at V and 3 bases at J, with 12 bases between the two ends. Germline V gene sequence: CDR1 LNHDA, CDR2 SQIVND (reference sequence).

This clone came up once. The chain is built from TRBV18 and TRBJ2-3, with a weak D call TRBD2 (6 bases). The CDR3 covers 13 residues. Germline V gene data show CDR1 as KGHSH and CDR2 as LQKENI. The germline V and J ends were trimmed by 3 bases and 4 bases, with 8 bases remaining between them. CDR3 DNA sequence: TGTGCCAGCTCACCGGGGGGAGCAGATACGCAGTATTTT. It encodes CASSPGGADTQYF.